A single sample gave rise to the 21 T cell receptor beta chains below, sequenced in a study of blood T cell repertoires in COVID-19. Using immunoSEQ multiplex PCR, the repertoire was profiled, and TCRdb retains in-frame clones only, with some absent. Of about 150,000 clones listed, roughly 80% are singletons. The sample comprised peripheral blood. All receptors derive from a woman aged 55-70 years with acute or convalescent COVID-19.

The chain employs TRBV15 and TRBJ1-6, with 8 bases that match TRBD1. V shed 3 bases and J 6 bases; nucleotides not matched to a gene: 1. Germline V gene data show CDR1 as LNHNV and CDR2 as YYDKDF (reference sequence). The CDR3 is made up of 14 amino acids. CDR3 region: CATSRDRVNSPLHF. CDR3 in DNA: TGTGCCACCAGCAGGGACAGGGTTAATTCACCCCTCCACTTT. Based on the CDR3 plus reference TRBV15 and TRBJ1-6, the full variable domain is DAMVIQNPRYQVTQFGKPVTLSCSQTLNHNVMYWYQQKSSQAPKLLFHYYDKDFNNEADTPDNFQSRRPNTSFCFLDIRSPGLGDTAMYLCATSRDRVNSPLHFGNGTRLTVT.

This rearrangement joins TRBV21-1 to TRBJ1-5; TRBD1 is the table's D call, not checked against the DNA. TRBV21-1 counts as a pseudogene. The CDR3 is made up of 19 amino acids. Here the CDR3 reads CASSSIRDRALRSNQPQHF. CDR3 DNA sequence: TGTGCCAGCAGCTCAATCAGGGACAGGGCCTTGAGAAGCAATCAGCCCCAGCATTTT.

Only one count was recorded for this clone. V is TRBV6-6 and J is TRBJ1-2, with D possibly being TRBD1 (6 bases). The CDR3 has 13 amino acids. Germline values: CDR1 MNHNY, CDR2 SVGAGI (reference sequence). V shed 2 bases and J shed 6 bases, with 10 bases lying between them. CDR3 DNA sequence: TGTGCCAGCAGTTACATGCAGGGGAATGGCTACACCTTC. This translates into CASSYMQGNGYTF.

The chain uses TRBV6-5 and TRBJ1-2; TRBD1 aligns across 8 bases. The CDR3 runs 14 residues. Losses at the gene ends were 11 bases for V and 4 bases for J; bases not matched to a gene: 12. CDR1 is MNHEY and CDR2 is SVGAGI in the germline V gene. The CDR3 DNA reads as TGTGCCGGACGGACAGGGACCCTTGGCTATGGCTACACCTTC. It is translated as CAGRTGTLGYGYTF.

The chain employs TRBV5-1 and TRBJ2-7, with a possible D match to TRBD1 (6 bases). This CDR3 contains 13 residues. V was pared by 0 bases and J by 7 bases, with 11 bases between. CDR1 and CDR2 from the germline V gene are SGHRS and YFSETQ. The CDR3 loop is CASSLEGRGEQYV. DNA for the CDR3: TGCGCCAGCAGCTTGGAGGGCAGGGGTGAGCAGTACGTC.

This chain uses TRBV9 with TRBJ2-1, with 8 nucleotides matching TRBD1. J was trimmed by 6 bases and V by 3 bases; bases with no gene match: 5. The length of the CDR3 is 14 residues. The germline gives CDR1 SGDLS, CDR2 YYNGEE. CDR3 coding DNA: TGTGCCAGCAGCGCAAGGACAGGGAGCAATGAGCAGTTCTTC. Its protein product is CASSARTGSNEQFF.

The chain uses TRBV11-1 and TRBJ1-1; 8 bases align to TRBD1. The CDR3 loop spans 13 amino acids. After removal of 5 bases from V and 5 bases from J, the junction contained 4 bases not matched to a gene. Germline V CDR1 and CDR2: SGHAT, FQDESV (reference sequence). The CDR3 spells CASSLTGETEAFF. CDR3 nucleotides: TGTGCCAGCAGCCTGACAGGGGAAACTGAAGCTTTCTTT.

V gene TRBV5-8 combines with J gene TRBJ1-1; weak D call: TRBD1 (6 bases). This CDR3 is built from 16 residues. V lost 0 bases, J lost 4 bases, and 16 bases lay in between. Germline values: CDR1 SGHTS, CDR2 YDEGEE. The CDR3 reads CASSLGWALRGTEAFF. For the CDR3, the DNA is TGTGCCAGCAGCTTGGGTTGGGCCCTCAGGGGCACTGAAGCTTTCTTT.

The rearrangement links TRBV5-1 to TRBJ1-1; 9 bases are shared with TRBD1. The CDR3 totals 15 residues. CDR1 and CDR2 from the germline V gene are SGHRS and YFSETQ. The junction had 8 bases not matched to a gene; V was cut back by 0 bases and J by 8 bases. CDR3 sequence (DNA): TGCGCCAGCAGCTTGGGGGGACAGGGATTTGGCGAAGCTTTCTTT. Translating it yields CASSLGGQGFGEAFF.

The rearrangement joins TRBV27 to TRBJ1-6; 8 bases match TRBD1. After removal of 5 bases from V and 7 bases from J, the junction contained 7 bases not matched to a gene. The CDR3 consists of 15 residues. In germline, CDR1 is MNHEY, CDR2 SMNVEV (reference sequence). The DNA for the CDR3 is TGTGCCAGCAGTACCCGGACAGGGCGCAATTCACCCCTCCACTTT. This sequence encodes CASSTRTGRNSPLHF.

This clone appeared a few times. The chain employs TRBV18 and TRBJ2-7, with D tentatively TRBD2 (5 bases). This CDR3 region has 13 residues. The V gene's germline CDR1 is KGHSH and CDR2 LQKENI. Trimming took off 5 bases at V and 7 bases at J, with 15 bases between the two ends. The CDR3 DNA follows: TGTGCCAGCTCAGCCTCGGAGGTGGGGGAGCAGTACGTC. Translation gives CASSASEVGEQYV.

The chain has TRBV7-9 and TRBJ1-2; 7 bases map to TRBD1. The germline gives CDR1 SEHNR, CDR2 FQNEAQ (reference sequence). The CDR3 spans 15 residues. The ends lost 2 bases at V and 1 base at J; junction bases unmatched: 4. CDR3 amino acids: CASSLQGVFNYGYTF. In DNA, the CDR3 is TGTGCCAGCAGCTTACAGGGGGTCTTTAACTATGGCTACACCTTC.

This clone was observed at least ten times. This chain links TRBV7-8 with TRBJ1-2; 9 nucleotides match TRBD1. The trim removed 5 bases at V and 5 bases at J, leaving 9 bases unmatched. Per germline, CDR1 SGHVS and CDR2 FQNEAQ. This CDR3 is 15 amino acids long. The CDR3 nucleotides are TGTGCCAGCAGCACACGCCGGGACAGGGTATATGGCTACACCTTC. It is translated as CASSTRRDRVYGYTF.

The rearrangement uses TRBV10-3 and TRBJ2-5; 14 bases map to TRBD2. Germline V gene sequence: CDR1 ENHRY, CDR2 SYGVKD. The CDR3 is 17 residues long. V trimming: 4 bases; J trimming: 1 base; junction bases outside the gene matches: 5. This CDR3 is CAISGRGTSGGQETQYF. CDR3 DNA sequence: TGTGCCATCAGTGGGCGCGGGACTAGCGGGGGCCAAGAGACCCAGTACTTC.

This clone appeared once. The chain carries TRBV6-5 and TRBJ1-1, with 7 bases lining up with TRBD1. The CDR3 totals 14 residues. Losses at the gene ends were 2 bases for V and 4 bases for J; bases not matched to a gene: 4. Germline V gene lookup returns CDR1 MNHEY and CDR2 SVGAGI. The CDR3 sequence: CASSYTRGATEAFF. The DNA of the CDR3 is TGTGCCAGCAGTTACACCAGGGGGGCCACTGAAGCTTTCTTT.

This clone is a singleton in its sample. V is TRBV7-9 and J is TRBJ1-4; 12 nucleotides match TRBD1. The CDR3 length is 17 residues. With 5 bases clipped from V and 5 bases from J, the junction kept 9 bases outside the gene matches. The germline CDR1 and CDR2 sequences are SEHNR and FQNEAQ (reference sequence). DNA for the CDR3: TGTGCCAGCAGCCAGTGGGACAGGGGGCAGTTAAATGAAAAACTGTTTTTT. Encoded protein: CASSQWDRGQLNEKLFF.

The chain has TRBV12-2 and TRBJ1-2; the table's D call, TRBD1, was not checked against the DNA. TRBV12-2 corresponds to a pseudogene. The CDR3 has 18 residues. The CDR3 bases are TGTGCAAGTCGCTTAGCGTTAGGACAGGGGGCCCCCTACTATGGCTACACCTTC. Its translation is CASRLALGQGAPYYGYTF.

The rearrangement joins TRBV3-1 (or the pseudogene TRBV3-2) to TRBJ1-2; maybe TRBD1 (5 bases). Germline CDR1 is LGHDT and CDR2 is YNNKEL (reference sequence). V was pared by 1 base and J by 4 bases, with 19 bases between. The CDR3 loop spans 17 amino acids. CDR3 region: CASSQGLGPGGGYGYTF. The CDR3 DNA reads as TGTGCCAGCAGCCAAGGTCTCGGTCCGGGGGGTGGCTATGGCTACACCTTC.

The rearrangement links TRBV9 to TRBJ1-1; 9 bases fit TRBD1. V lost 0 bases to trimming and J lost 11 bases; unmatched junction nucleotides: 8. The CDR3 has 14 residues. Germline values: CDR1 SGDLS, CDR2 YYNGEE. The CDR3 coding sequence is TGTGCCAGCAGCGTAGTTTCACAGGGGGCGTTGGCTTTCTTT. Protein sequence: CASSVVSQGALAFF. The variable domain in full, with the rest retrieved from reference TRBV9 and TRBJ1-1, is DSGVTQTPKHLITATGQRVTLRCSPRSGDLSVYWYQQSLDQGLQFLIQYYNGEERAKGNILERFSAQQFPDLHSELNLSSLELGDSALYFCASSVVSQGALAFFGQGTRLTVV.

This chain uses TRBV7-8 with TRBJ2-2, with a weak D call TRBD2 (5 bases). CDR1 SGHVS and CDR2 FQNEAQ come from the germline V gene. V was cut by 2 bases and J by 5 bases, with 12 bases left in between. The CDR3 runs 15 residues. CDR3 loop: CASSLSPAGTGELFF. The CDR3 DNA reads as TGTGCCAGCAGCTTAAGCCCTGCGGGTACCGGGGAGCTGTTTTTT.

This sequence joins TRBV9 and TRBJ2-5; TRBD1 is a possible D gene (5 bases). V lost 0 bases and J lost 4, with 10 bases in between. The CDR3 sequence is 14 residues long. CDR1 and CDR2 from the germline V gene are SGDLS and YYNGEE. This chain's CDR3 is CASSVGGAAETQYF. CDR3 bases: TGTGCCAGCAGCGTAGGTGGGGCAGCAGAGACCCAGTACTTC.